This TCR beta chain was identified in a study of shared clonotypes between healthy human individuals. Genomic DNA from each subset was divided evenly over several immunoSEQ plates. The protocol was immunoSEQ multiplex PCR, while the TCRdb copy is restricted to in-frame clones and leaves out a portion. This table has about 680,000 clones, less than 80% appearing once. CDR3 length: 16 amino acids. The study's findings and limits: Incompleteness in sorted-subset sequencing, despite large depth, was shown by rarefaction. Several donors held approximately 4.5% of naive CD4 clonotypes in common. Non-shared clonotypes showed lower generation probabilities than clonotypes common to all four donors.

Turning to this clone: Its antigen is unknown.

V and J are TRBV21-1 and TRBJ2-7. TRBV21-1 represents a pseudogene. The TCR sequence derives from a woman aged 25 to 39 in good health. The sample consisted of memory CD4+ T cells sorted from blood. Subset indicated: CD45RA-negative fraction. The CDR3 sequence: CASSKGPSANAYEQYF. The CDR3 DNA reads TGTGCCAGCAGCAAAGGGCCTTCGGCGAACGCCTACGAGCAGTACTTC.